The next 11 T cell receptor beta chains were all read from a single sample in a study of T cell changes during pregnancy in multiple sclerosis. Libraries were prepared by immunoSEQ multiplex PCR; TCRdb keeps only in-frame clonotypes and omits some of them. The sample includes tens of thousands of clones, roughly 92% seen only once; the top ten take 3% to 4.5%. The source was peripheral blood, collected after pregnancy. Every receptor here comes from a female donor in good health, enrolled as a control in a pregnancy study.

The rearrangement links TRBV6-1 to TRBJ1-1, with D perhaps TRBD1 (5 bases). The germline V and J ends were trimmed by 0 bases and 4 bases, with 9 bases remaining between them. This CDR3 spans 14 amino acids. CDR1 MNHNS and CDR2 SASEGT come from the germline V gene. The CDR3 is CASSEAQGSTEAFF. The CDR3 DNA reads as TGTGCCAGCAGTGAAGCCCAGGGTAGCACTGAAGCTTTCTTT.

The rearrangement links TRBV10-3 to TRBJ1-1; TRBD1 might be the D (5 bases). The V end lost 2 bases, the J end lost 4 bases, and 8 bases lay between the germline ends. This CDR3 is built from 13 residues. From germline, CDR1 is ENHRY and CDR2 SYGVKD. The CDR3 loop is CAISEAGITEAFF. CDR3 in DNA: TGTGCCATCAGTGAGGCAGGGATCACTGAAGCTTTCTTT.

The rearrangement joins TRBV15 to TRBJ1-6; 10 nucleotides agree with TRBD1. This CDR3 is built from 16 residues. The germline CDR1 and CDR2 sequences are LNHNV and YYDKDF (reference sequence). V lost 2 bases to trimming and J lost 8 bases; unmatched junction nucleotides: 6. CDR3 in DNA: TGTGCCACCAGCAGACCGGGACAGGGGAAATATTCACCCCTCCACTTT. Translated: CATSRPGQGKYSPLHF.

V gene TRBV5-4 combines with J gene TRBJ1-2; TRBD1 aligns across 7 bases. Unmatched junction bases numbered 9, after V lost 4 bases and J lost 6 bases. This CDR3 contains 14 residues. Germline loops: CDR1 SGHNT, CDR2 YYREEE (reference sequence). CDR3 bases: TGTGCCAGCAGCCCGGCCGGGACAGCAAATGGCTACACCTTC. Protein product: CASSPAGTANGYTF.

The chain has TRBV2 and TRBJ2-7; the match to TRBD2 covers 8 bases. The ends lost 6 bases at V and 5 bases at J; junction bases unmatched: 3. The CDR3 spans 12 residues. The germline CDR1 and CDR2 sequences are SNHLY and FYNNEI. The CDR3 DNA is TGTGCCAGCAGGGGACTAGACAACGAGCAGTACTTC. Its protein is CASRGLDNEQYF.

The rearrangement joins TRBV28 to TRBJ1-1, with no clear D. Germline V gives CDR1 MDHEN, CDR2 SYDVKM. The CDR3 runs to 13 residues. The V end was cut by 5 bases, the J end by 0 bases, with 7 bases between. CDR3 bases: TGTGCCAGCAGTAGGAGTCTGAACACTGAAGCTTTCTTT. Translated: CASSRSLNTEAFF.

The J gene is TRBJ2-1, the V gene TRBV6-1; D is possibly TRBD1 (5 bases). Trimming stripped 8 bases from V and 9 bases from J, with 23 bases between. CDR1 and CDR2 from the germline V gene are MNHNS and SASEGT. The CDR3 has 15 residues. The CDR3 reads CASQFDRRLRSEQFF. The CDR3 DNA reads TGTGCCAGCCAGTTCGACAGACGCCTTAGAAGTGAGCAGTTCTTC.

The chain has TRBV28 and TRBJ1-1, with D perhaps matching TRBD1 (6 bases). Germline loops: CDR1 MDHEN, CDR2 SYDVKM. V was cut by 4 bases and J by 1 base, with 10 bases left in between. The CDR3 covers 14 residues. CDR3 nucleotide sequence: TGTGCCAGCAGTTGGGACACCGCGAACACTGAAGCTTTCTTT. Its protein product is CASSWDTANTEAFF.

J is TRBJ2-7 and V is TRBV28; tentative D call: TRBD1 (6 bases). CDR1 is MDHEN, CDR2 SYDVKM, per germline. V lost 5 bases to trimming and J lost 2 bases, with 16 bases between them. This CDR3 comprises 15 residues. The CDR3 protein is CASSTTRQVAYEQYF. The CDR3 coding sequence is TGTGCCAGCAGTACAACCCGACAGGTAGCCTACGAGCAGTACTTC.

Here the CDR3 DNA reads TGCGCCAGCAGCCACCTCGGACTAGCGGGATCCCCCGAGCAGTACTTC. Translated, it gives CASSHLGLAGSPEQYF. The chain recombines TRBV4-1 with TRBJ2-7; 12 positions agree with TRBD2. Germline CDR1 and CDR2: MGHRA and YSYEKL. The J segment lost 6 bases and the V segment lost 3 bases, leaving 9 bases of the junction unmatched. The CDR3 sequence is 16 residues long.

V is TRBV6-5 and J is TRBJ1-4; 8 bases line up with TRBD1. Germline CDR1 is MNHEY and CDR2 is SVGAGI. V lost 5 bases, J lost 8 bases, and 4 bases stayed unmatched. The CDR3 extends over 13 amino acids. In nucleotides, the CDR3 is TGTGCCAGCAGTCAGGGGACAGGAGAAAAACTGTTTTTT. Translating it yields CASSQGTGEKLFF.